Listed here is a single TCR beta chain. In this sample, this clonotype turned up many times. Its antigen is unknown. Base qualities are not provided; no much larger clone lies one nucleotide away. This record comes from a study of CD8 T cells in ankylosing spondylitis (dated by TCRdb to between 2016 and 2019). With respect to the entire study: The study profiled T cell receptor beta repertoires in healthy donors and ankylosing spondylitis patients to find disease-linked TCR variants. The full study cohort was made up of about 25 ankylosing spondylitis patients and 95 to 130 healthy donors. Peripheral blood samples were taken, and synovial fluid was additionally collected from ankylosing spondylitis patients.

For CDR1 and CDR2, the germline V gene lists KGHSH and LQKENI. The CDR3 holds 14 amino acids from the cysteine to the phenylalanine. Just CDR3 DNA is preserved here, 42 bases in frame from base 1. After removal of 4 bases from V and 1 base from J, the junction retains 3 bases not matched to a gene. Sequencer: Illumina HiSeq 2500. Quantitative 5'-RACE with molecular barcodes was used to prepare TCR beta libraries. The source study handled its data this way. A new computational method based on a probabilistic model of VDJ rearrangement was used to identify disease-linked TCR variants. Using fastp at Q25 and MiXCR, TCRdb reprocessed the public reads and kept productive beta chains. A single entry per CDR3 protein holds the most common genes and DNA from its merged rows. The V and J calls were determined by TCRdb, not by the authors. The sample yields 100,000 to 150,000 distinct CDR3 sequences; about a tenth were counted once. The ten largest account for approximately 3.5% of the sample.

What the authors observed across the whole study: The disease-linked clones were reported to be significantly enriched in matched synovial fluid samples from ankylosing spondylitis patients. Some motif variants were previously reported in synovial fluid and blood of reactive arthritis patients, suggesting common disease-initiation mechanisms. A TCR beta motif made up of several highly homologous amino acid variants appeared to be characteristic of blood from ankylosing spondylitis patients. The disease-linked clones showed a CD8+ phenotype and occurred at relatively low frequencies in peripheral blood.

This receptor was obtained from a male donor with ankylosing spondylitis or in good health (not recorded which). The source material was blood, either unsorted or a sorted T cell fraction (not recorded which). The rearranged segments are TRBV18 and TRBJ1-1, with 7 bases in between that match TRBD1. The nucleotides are TGTGCCAGCTCACTTTACAGGGGGAACACTGAAGCTTTCTTT. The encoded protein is CASSLYRGNTEAFF.